This entry describes one T cell receptor (beta chain). The antigen is unknown. CDR1 SGHDN and CDR2 FVKESK come from the germline V gene. V was clipped by 1 base and J by 7 bases, with 7 bases between them. The CDR3 loop spans 13 amino acids. The data were taken from a study of CD4+ T cells in melanoma. General study results and limits: CD8+ T cell, macrophage and B cell function reportedly correlated with neoantigen-specific CD4+ T cells. In melanoma, neoantigen-specific CD4+ T cells reportedly differed in differentiation state.

Produced via immunoSEQ multiplex PCR; TCRdb's table is partial and in-frame only. The sample lists about 140,000 clones, 80% to 95% occurring once. This chain uses TRBV14 with TRBJ2-2, with no clear D. This receptor was identified in a human donor with melanoma. The CDR3, as DNA: TGTGCCAGCAGCCAAGTCGCGATCGGGGAGCTGTTTTTT. It encodes CASSQVAIGELFF.